Listed below are T cell receptor beta chains from one sample, sequenced in a study of beta chain features in type 1 diabetes. Generated by immunoSEQ multiplex PCR, the TCRdb table keeps only in-frame clones and is missing some. The sample lists about 340,000 clones; around 8.5% were seen once. The sample comprised central memory CD4+ T cells from blood. The receptors originated from a man younger than 45 with type 1 diabetes. The CDR3 runs from the conserved cysteine through the conserved F or W. Fields, in order: D gene, clone size, V gene, J gene, CDR3 protein, CDR3 DNA. D genes are given only for firm matches. For some rows the clone size is stated as once, few or many, or as a class when expanded; others skip it.

d_gene: .
abundance: .
v_gene: TRBV16
j_gene: TRBJ2-5
CDR3aa: CASSQGSSEETQYF
CDR3nt: TGTGCCAGCAGCCAAGGGTCTAGTGAAGAGACCCAGTACTTC

d_gene: .
abundance: many
v_gene: TRBV28
j_gene: TRBJ2-5
CDR3aa: CASEGQQETQYF
CDR3nt: TGTGCCAGCGAGGGGCAGCAAGAGACCCAGTACTTC

d_gene: .
abundance: .
v_gene: TRBV7-2
j_gene: TRBJ1-1
CDR3aa: CASSWGRNTEAFF
CDR3nt: TGTGCCAGCAGTTGGGGCCGGAACACTGAAGCTTTCTTT

d_gene: .
abundance: few
v_gene: TRBV4-1
j_gene: TRBJ2-7
CDR3aa: CASSQDLGRSYEQYF
CDR3nt: TGCGCCAGCAGCCAAGATCTAGGCAGATCCTACGAGCAGTACTTC

d_gene: .
abundance: .
v_gene: TRBV7-9
j_gene: TRBJ2-2
CDR3aa: CASSLGTLNTGELFF
CDR3nt: TGTGCCAGCAGCTTAGGCACCCTGAACACCGGGGAGCTGTTTTTT

d_gene: .
abundance: few
v_gene: TRBV19
j_gene: TRBJ2-1
CDR3aa: CASSIGTLTYNEQFF
CDR3nt: TGTGCCAGTAGTATCGGGACTCTTACCTACAATGAGCAGTTCTTC

d_gene: .
abundance: .
v_gene: TRBV18
j_gene: TRBJ1-1
CDR3aa: CASSPGTGNTEAFF
CDR3nt: TGTGCCAGCTCACCAGGGACGGGGAACACTGAAGCTTTCTTT

d_gene: .
abundance: .
v_gene: TRBV6-5
j_gene: TRBJ2-3
CDR3aa: CASSYSKGTDTQYF
CDR3nt: TGTGCCAGCAGTTACTCGAAGGGCACAGATACGCAGTATTTT

d_gene: .
abundance: .
v_gene: TRBV10-3
j_gene: TRBJ1-1
CDR3aa: CAIRGSGTGTEAFF
CDR3nt: TGTGCCATCAGAGGCTCGGGGACGGGCACTGAAGCTTTCTTT

d_gene: .
abundance: few
v_gene: TRBV29-1
j_gene: TRBJ1-4
CDR3aa: CSATPGGDFEKLFF
CDR3nt: TGCAGCGCAACCCCCGGGGGGGATTTCGAAAAACTGTTTTTT

d_gene: .
abundance: many
v_gene: TRBV6-6
j_gene: TRBJ2-5
CDR3aa: CASTGDEQETQYF
CDR3nt: TGTGCCAGCACAGGGGACGAACAAGAGACCCAGTACTTC

d_gene: .
abundance: few
v_gene: TRBV7-2
j_gene: TRBJ1-1
CDR3aa: CASSLQGDTEAFF
CDR3nt: TGTGCCAGCAGCTTACAGGGTGACACTGAAGCTTTCTTT

d_gene: TRBD1
abundance: few
v_gene: TRBV7-2
j_gene: TRBJ2-1
CDR3aa: CASSLSGTGGGQFF
CDR3nt: TGTGCCAGCAGCTTGTCCGGGACAGGGGGCGGGCAGTTCTTC

d_gene: .
abundance: .
v_gene: TRBV9
j_gene: TRBJ1-1
CDR3aa: CASSLRGDTEAFF
CDR3nt: TGTGCCAGCAGCCTCAGAGGGGACACTGAAGCTTTCTTT

d_gene: TRBD1
abundance: few
v_gene: TRBV11-2
j_gene: TRBJ1-2
CDR3aa: CASSPDRNYGYTF
CDR3nt: TGTGCCAGCAGCCCGGACAGGAATTATGGCTACACCTTC

d_gene: .
abundance: .
v_gene: TRBV2
j_gene: TRBJ1-5
CDR3aa: CASRGNEQPQHF
CDR3nt: TGTGCCAGCAGAGGGAACGAGCAGCCCCAGCATTTT

d_gene: .
abundance: many
v_gene: TRBV28
j_gene: TRBJ1-3
CDR3aa: CASSLRGGLRNTIYF
CDR3nt: TGTGCCAGCAGTTTAAGGGGCGGACTTAGAAACACCATATATTTT

d_gene: .
abundance: few
v_gene: TRBV9
j_gene: TRBJ2-1
CDR3aa: CASSPDPRGDEQFF
CDR3nt: TGTGCCAGCAGCCCCGACCCCAGGGGTGATGAGCAGTTCTTC

d_gene: .
abundance: few
v_gene: TRBV11-2
j_gene: TRBJ2-3
CDR3aa: CASSFQLSADTQYF
CDR3nt: TGTGCCAGCAGCTTTCAACTCTCCGCAGATACGCAGTATTTT

d_gene: .
abundance: few
v_gene: TRBV7-2
j_gene: TRBJ2-5
CDR3aa: CASSLHDNQETQYF
CDR3nt: TGTGCCAGCAGCTTGCACGACAACCAAGAGACCCAGTACTTC

d_gene: TRBD1
abundance: few
v_gene: TRBV2
j_gene: TRBJ1-2
CDR3aa: CASSDGGQGNYGYTF
CDR3nt: TGTGCCAGCAGTGATGGGGGACAGGGGAACTATGGCTACACCTTC

d_gene: .
abundance: few
v_gene: TRBV9
j_gene: TRBJ1-2
CDR3aa: CASSVVGGGSTF
CDR3nt: .

d_gene: .
abundance: many
v_gene: TRBV10-3
j_gene: TRBJ2-7
CDR3aa: CAFDDQGYEQYF
CDR3nt: TGTGCCTTCGACGATCAGGGCTACGAGCAGTACTTC

d_gene: .
abundance: few
v_gene: TRBV2
j_gene: TRBJ2-5
CDR3aa: CASSRPQGGQETQYF
CDR3nt: TGTGCCAGCAGTAGGCCGCAGGGGGGGCAAGAGACCCAGTACTTC

d_gene: .
abundance: .
v_gene: TRBV30
j_gene: TRBJ1-1
CDR3aa: CAWSAWTANTEAFF
CDR3nt: TGTGCCTGGAGTGCGTGGACCGCTAACACTGAAGCTTTCTTT

d_gene: TRBD2
abundance: .
v_gene: TRBV25-1
j_gene: TRBJ2-7
CDR3aa: CASSEKVTGGSHEQYF
CDR3nt: TGTGCCAGCAGTGAAAAAGTCACTGGCGGGAGCCACGAGCAGTACTTC

d_gene: .
abundance: once
v_gene: TRBV7-7
j_gene: TRBJ2-1
CDR3aa: CASSLDGGSYNEQFF
CDR3nt: TGTGCTAGCAGCTTAGATGGGGGTTCCTACAATGAGCAGTTCTTC

d_gene: .
abundance: .
v_gene: TRBV28
j_gene: TRBJ2-7
CDR3aa: CASSSPGIGARYEQYF
CDR3nt: TGTGCCAGCAGTTCCCCCGGTATAGGGGCGCGTTACGAGCAGTACTTC

d_gene: .
abundance: .
v_gene: TRBV15
j_gene: TRBJ1-1
CDR3aa: CATSRGGEQGINTEAFF
CDR3nt: TGTGCCACCAGCAGGGGGGGGGAACAGGGAATAAACACTGAAGCTTTCTTT

d_gene: TRBD1
abundance: .
v_gene: TRBV4-3
j_gene: TRBJ2-3
CDR3aa: CASSLRDRPTDTQYF
CDR3nt: TGCGCCAGCAGCCTCCGGGACAGGCCTACAGATACGCAGTATTTT

d_gene: .
abundance: .
v_gene: TRBV4-3
j_gene: TRBJ1-5
CDR3aa: CASSQGFRAGVNQPQHF
CDR3nt: TGCGCCAGCAGCCAAGGTTTCCGGGCAGGGGTAAATCAGCCCCAGCATTTT

d_gene: TRBD1
abundance: few
v_gene: TRBV6-5
j_gene: TRBJ2-5
CDR3aa: CASSDRGGETQYF
CDR3nt: TGTGCCAGCAGCGACAGGGGAGGAGAGACCCAGTACTTC

d_gene: .
abundance: few
v_gene: TRBV9
j_gene: TRBJ1-2
CDR3aa: CASSVQAEQYYGYTF
CDR3nt: TGTGCCAGCAGCGTACAAGCGGAACAATACTATGGCTACACCTTC

d_gene: TRBD1
abundance: .
v_gene: TRBV6-6
j_gene: TRBJ1-5
CDR3aa: CASSWPGQGSNQPQHF
CDR3nt: TGTGCCAGCAGCTGGCCCGGACAGGGGAGCAATCAGCCCCAGCATTTT

d_gene: TRBD1
abundance: few
v_gene: TRBV9
j_gene: TRBJ2-1
CDR3aa: CASSVAGTGKYNEQFF
CDR3nt: TGTGCCAGCAGCGTCGCCGGGACAGGGAAATACAATGAGCAGTTCTTC

d_gene: TRBD1
abundance: .
v_gene: TRBV9
j_gene: TRBJ1-2
CDR3aa: CASSARQGASGYTF
CDR3nt: TGTGCCAGCAGCGCCCGACAGGGGGCAAGTGGCTACACCTTC

d_gene: TRBD1
abundance: many
v_gene: TRBV5-1
j_gene: TRBJ1-4
CDR3aa: CASQSFPGQANEKLFF
CDR3nt: TGCGCCAGCCAATCCTTTCCGGGACAGGCTAATGAAAAACTGTTTTTT

d_gene: .
abundance: .
v_gene: TRBV5-1
j_gene: TRBJ2-6
CDR3aa: CASSLPGGTSGANVLTF
CDR3nt: TGCGCCAGCAGCTTGCCGGGGGGCACCTCTGGGGCCAACGTCCTGACTTTC

d_gene: .
abundance: .
v_gene: TRBV7-2
j_gene: TRBJ1-6
CDR3aa: CASRLRVNSPLHF
CDR3nt: TGTGCCAGCAGGCTCAGGGTGAATTCACCCCTCCACTTT

d_gene: .
abundance: few
v_gene: TRBV10-3
j_gene: TRBJ1-1
CDR3aa: CAISGNGQGMNTEAFF
CDR3nt: TGTGCCATCAGCGGGAATGGGCAGGGGATGAACACTGAAGCTTTCTTT

d_gene: .
abundance: few
v_gene: TRBV4-3
j_gene: TRBJ2-7
CDR3aa: CASSQDGSGSYEQYF
CDR3nt: TGCGCCAGCAGCCAAGATGGGTCGGGGTCCTACGAGCAGTACTTC

d_gene: .
abundance: .
v_gene: TRBV5-1
j_gene: TRBJ2-5
CDR3aa: CASSLLRAQETQYF
CDR3nt: TGCGCCAGCAGCTTGCTCCGGGCTCAAGAGACCCAGTACTTC

d_gene: TRBD2
abundance: few
v_gene: TRBV6-5
j_gene: TRBJ2-7
CDR3aa: CASSYSISGGEDEQYF
CDR3nt: TGTGCCAGCAGTTACTCTATTAGCGGGGGGGAGGACGAGCAGTACTTC

d_gene: TRBD2
abundance: few
v_gene: TRBV4-1
j_gene: TRBJ2-1
CDR3aa: CASSQASEGGREQFF
CDR3nt: TGCGCCAGCAGCCAAGCCAGCGAGGGAGGGCGTGAGCAGTTCTTC

d_gene: TRBD2
abundance: few
v_gene: TRBV5-1
j_gene: TRBJ2-7
CDR3aa: CASSPGLAGEYEQYF
CDR3nt: TGCGCCAGCAGCCCGGGACTAGCGGGGGAGTACGAGCAGTACTTC

d_gene: .
abundance: .
v_gene: TRBV20-1
j_gene: TRBJ1-1
CDR3aa: CSARWDTEAFF
CDR3nt: TGCAGTGCTAGGTGGGACACTGAAGCTTTCTTT

d_gene: .
abundance: few
v_gene: TRBV28
j_gene: TRBJ1-5
CDR3aa: CASRTPGISSNQPQHF
CDR3nt: TGTGCCAGCAGGACCCCAGGGATCTCTAGCAATCAGCCCCAGCATTTT

d_gene: TRBD1
abundance: .
v_gene: TRBV7-9
j_gene: TRBJ1-6
CDR3aa: CASSLGPGGNSPLHF
CDR3nt: TGTGCCAGCAGCTTAGGTCCAGGGGGTAATTCACCCCTCCACTTT

d_gene: .
abundance: .
v_gene: TRBV7-9
j_gene: TRBJ2-7
CDR3aa: CASRQSGYEQYF
CDR3nt: TGTGCCAGCAGACAATCAGGGTACGAGCAGTACTTC

d_gene: TRBD1
abundance: .
v_gene: TRBV7-2
j_gene: TRBJ1-4
CDR3aa: CASRVDAGGNEKLFF
CDR3nt: TGTGCCAGCAGGGTCGATGCAGGGGGCAATGAAAAACTGTTTTTT

d_gene: .
abundance: .
v_gene: TRBV30
j_gene: TRBJ1-5
CDR3aa: CAAGADYSNQPQHF
CDR3nt: TGTGCCGCGGGGGCGGATTATAGCAATCAGCCCCAGCATTTT

d_gene: .
abundance: .
v_gene: TRBV6-5
j_gene: TRBJ2-2
CDR3aa: CASSYDRIDTGELFF
CDR3nt: TGTGCCAGCAGTTACGACCGAATTGACACCGGGGAGCTGTTTTTT

d_gene: .
abundance: .
v_gene: TRBV10-2
j_gene: TRBJ1-2
CDR3aa: CASSEGSGYGYTF
CDR3nt: TGCGCCAGCAGTGAAGGCAGCGGCTATGGCTACACCTTC

d_gene: .
abundance: .
v_gene: TRBV29-1
j_gene: TRBJ2-2
CDR3aa: CSVDPSNTGELFF
CDR3nt: TGCAGCGTTGATCCTAGCAACACCGGGGAGCTGTTTTTT

d_gene: TRBD2
abundance: .
v_gene: TRBV27
j_gene: TRBJ2-3
CDR3aa: CASSPDPGGTDTQYF
CDR3nt: TGTGCCAGCAGTCCGGACCCCGGGGGGACAGATACGCAGTATTTT

d_gene: .
abundance: .
v_gene: TRBV5-1
j_gene: TRBJ2-7
CDR3aa: CASSLTGIIVGEQYF
CDR3nt: TGCGCCAGCAGCTTGACAGGAATCATAGTCGGCGAGCAGTACTTC

d_gene: .
abundance: few
v_gene: TRBV20-1
j_gene: TRBJ1-6
CDR3aa: CSARVMFQLHF
CDR3nt: TGCAGTGCTAGAGTTATGTTTCAACTCCACTTT

d_gene: TRBD2
abundance: few
v_gene: TRBV2
j_gene: TRBJ2-3
CDR3aa: CASTRGETSGTKDTQYF
CDR3nt: TGTGCCAGCACTCGGGGGGAGACTAGCGGAACAAAAGATACGCAGTATTTT